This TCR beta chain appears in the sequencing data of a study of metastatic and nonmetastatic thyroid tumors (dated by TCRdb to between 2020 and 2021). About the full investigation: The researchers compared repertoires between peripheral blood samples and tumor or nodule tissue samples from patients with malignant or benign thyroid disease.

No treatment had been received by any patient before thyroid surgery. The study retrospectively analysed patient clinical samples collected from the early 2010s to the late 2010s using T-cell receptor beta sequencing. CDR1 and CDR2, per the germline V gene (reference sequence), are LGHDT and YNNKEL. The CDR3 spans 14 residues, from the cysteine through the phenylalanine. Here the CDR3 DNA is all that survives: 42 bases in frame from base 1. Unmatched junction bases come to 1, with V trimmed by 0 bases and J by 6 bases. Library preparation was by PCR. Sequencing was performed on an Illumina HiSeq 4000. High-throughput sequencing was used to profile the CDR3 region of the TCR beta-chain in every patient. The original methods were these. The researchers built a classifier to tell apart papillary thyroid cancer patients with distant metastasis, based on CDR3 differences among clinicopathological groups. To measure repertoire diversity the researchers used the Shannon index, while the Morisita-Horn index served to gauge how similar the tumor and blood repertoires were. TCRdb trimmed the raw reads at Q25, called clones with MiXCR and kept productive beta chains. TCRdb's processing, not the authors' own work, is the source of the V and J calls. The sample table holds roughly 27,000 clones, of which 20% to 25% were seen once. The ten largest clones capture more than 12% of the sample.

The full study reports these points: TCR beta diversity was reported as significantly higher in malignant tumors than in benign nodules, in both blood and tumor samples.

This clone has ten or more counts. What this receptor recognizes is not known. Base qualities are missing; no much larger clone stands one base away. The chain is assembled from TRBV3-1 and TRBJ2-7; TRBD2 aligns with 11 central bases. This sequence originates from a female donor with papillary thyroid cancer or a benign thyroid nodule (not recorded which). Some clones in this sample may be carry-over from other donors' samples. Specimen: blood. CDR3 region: CASSQELAGGEQYF. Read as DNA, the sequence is TGTGCCAGCAGCCAAGAGCTAGCGGGAGGCGAGCAGTACTTC.